This TCR beta chain is from a study of shared T cell receptors in the human thymus. Generated by immunoSEQ multiplex PCR, the TCRdb table keeps only in-frame clones and is missing some. The table has just under 550,000 clones, 75% to 80% seen once. V lost 2 bases to trimming and J lost 2 bases, with 8 bases between them. This CDR3 comprises 14 residues. Germline V gene data show CDR1 as MNHNY and CDR2 as SVGAGI (reference sequence). The same data also went into a second study, on human thymus T cells. That investigation notes: Immunologically healthy infants in Finland undergoing congenital heart defect surgery were the donors. Obtained as resections during corrective heart surgery, the thymus tissue was then studied. Among thymic and blood repertoires, usage of V and J genes appeared biased. A high degree of thymic repertoire overlap among unrelated individuals was reported in related research.

The V gene is TRBV6-6, the J gene TRBJ2-3, with D possibly matching TRBD2 (5 bases). The sequence came from a boy in the first two years of life with a congenital heart defect. Source material: thymocytes. The CDR3 is CASSYDGITDTQYF. CDR3 nucleotide sequence: TGTGCCAGCAGTTACGACGGGATCACAGATACGCAGTATTTT.